Each of the 29 T cell receptor beta chains below was sequenced from the same sample in a study of T cells in Graves' hyperthyroidism and ophthalmopathy. What was amplified from RNA transcripts were TCR beta CDR3 regions. First-round RT-PCR of the TCR CDR3 relied on the HTBI primer set. MiXCR, run by TCRdb on the multiplex PCR reads, gives a single entry per CDR3 protein. The table has around 540,000 distinct CDR3 sequences, around 46% seen once; the top ten hold just over 8%. The sequencing input was peripheral blood or thyroid tissue (not recorded which). The receptors shown here come from a woman between 18 and 29 years old with Graves' hyperthyroidism.

This chain uses TRBV9 with TRBJ2-5, with a tentative D call TRBD2 (6 bases). The V gene lost 2 bases and the J gene lost 5 bases, with 13 bases spanning the gap. CDR3 length equals 14 residues. Germline CDR1 and CDR2: SGDLS and YYNGEE. The CDR3 nucleotides read TGTGCCAGCAGCGTGACGGGAGTTCTGGAGACCCAGTACTTC. Its translation: CASSVTGVLETQYF.

The chain carries TRBV2 and TRBJ2-7, with D unclear. V was clipped by 5 bases and J by 7 bases, with 36 bases between them. The germline gives CDR1 SNHLY, CDR2 FYNNEI. The CDR3 runs 20 residues. The CDR3 loop reads CASSYSRGQHLPSAVSEQYF. The CDR3 DNA is TGTGCCAGCAGTTATTCCCGAGGCCAGCACCTTCCCTCGGCAGTGTCAGAGCAGTACTTC. Full variable domain (outside the CDR3, taken from reference TRBV2 and TRBJ2-7): EPEVTQTPSHQVTQMGQEVILRCVPISNHLYFYWYRQILGQKVEFLVSFYNNEISEKSEIFDDQFSVERPDGSNFTLKIRSTKLEDSAMYFCASSYSRGQHLPSAVSEQYFGPGTRLTVT.

This clonotype showed up many times. This chain joins TRBV24-1 and TRBJ2-7; D gene ambiguous. V was pared by 5 bases and J by 6 bases, with 16 bases between. The CDR3 contains 14 residues. CDR1 KGHDR and CDR2 SFDVKD come from the germline V gene. CDR3 sequence (DNA): TGTGCCACCAGTGTTGCGGAGAGACCCCTCGAGCAGTACTTC. Amino acid sequence: CATSVAERPLEQYF.

This clonotype was counted ten times or more. The CDR3 is CASSQGWGWNEQYF. DNA for the CDR3: TGTGCCAGCAGCCAGGGCTGGGGGTGGAACGAGCAGTACTTC. The chain combines TRBV7-2 with TRBJ2-7; D tentatively reads TRBD1 or TRBD2 (5 bases each). CDR1 is SGHTA and CDR2 is FQGNSA in the germline V gene. The CDR3 covers 14 residues. V shed 5 bases and J shed 5 bases, with 16 bases lying between them.

The chain links TRBV19 to TRBJ1-5; a possible D gene is TRBD1 (5 bases). The V end was cut by 2 bases, the J end by 7 bases, with 12 bases between. CDR1 is LNHDA and CDR2 is SQIVND in the germline V gene (reference sequence). The CDR3 covers 14 residues. Written as DNA, the CDR3 is TGTGCCAGTAGTATATCGGGGCGGCGGCAGCCCCAGCATTTT. Translating it yields CASSISGRRQPQHF.

There are a few counts of this clonotype. The chain combines TRBV7-2 with TRBJ1-6; possibly TRBD1 for D (6 bases). Trimming stripped 5 bases from V and 3 bases from J, with 17 bases between. The CDR3 is 17 amino acids. CDR1 is SGHTA and CDR2 is FQGNSA in the germline V gene. CDR3 in amino acids: CASSRNQGMNYNSPLHF. As DNA, the CDR3 is TGTGCCAGCAGCCGGAATCAGGGGATGAACTATAATTCACCCCTCCACTTT.

The chain recombines TRBV20-1 with TRBJ1-6; D is possibly TRBD1 (6 bases). The V end lost 1 base, the J end lost 8 bases, and 9 bases lay between the germline ends. Germline assignment: CDR1 DFQATT and CDR2 SNEGSKA (reference sequence). The CDR3 has 13 residues. CDR3 DNA: TGCAGTGCTAGAGTTGGGGGCGATTCACCCCTCCACTTT. This encodes CSARVGGDSPLHF.

The genes are TRBV7-3 and TRBJ1-1, with 8 bases identical to TRBD1. Germline CDR1 SGHTA, CDR2 FQGTGA. This CDR3 is 16 amino acids long. The V gene end was trimmed by 6 bases and the J gene end by 2 bases; junction bases not matched to a gene: 11. The CDR3 region has the DNA TGTGCCAGCAGTCGGCGGGCAGGGGGCTTTAACACTGAAGCTTTCTTT. Translating it yields CASSRRAGGFNTEAFF.

The chain combines TRBV7-9 with TRBJ2-5, with D perhaps matching TRBD1 or TRBD2 (6 bases each). V was clipped by 5 bases and J by 5 bases, with 15 bases between them. The germline V gene encodes CDR1 SEHNR and CDR2 FQNEAQ (reference sequence). The CDR3 extends over 14 amino acids. The CDR3 protein is CASSPARGGETQYF. DNA for the CDR3: TGTGCCAGCAGCCCCGCGAGAGGGGGGGAGACCCAGTACTTC.

This sequence joins TRBV20-1 and TRBJ1-2; TRBD1 is a possible D gene (5 bases). The germline gives CDR1 DFQATT, CDR2 SNEGSKA (reference sequence). This CDR3 has 14 residues. Trimming took 3 bases from V and 4 from J, leaving 15 bases between them. The CDR3 sequence: CSARVGALTYGYTF. The CDR3 coding sequence is TGCAGTGCTAGGGTAGGGGCCCTGACCTATGGCTACACCTTC.

As concerns this clonotype: This clone may be a read error of a much larger clone one base away. The gene calls are TRBV20-1 and TRBJ2-7; unclear D gene. Per germline, CDR1 DFQATT and CDR2 SNEGSKA (reference sequence). CDR3 length: 12 amino acids. The CDR3 nucleotides are TGCAGTGCTAGGCAGATCTCCTACGAGCAGCACTTC. Its protein product is CSARQISYEQHF.

This clonotype was detected only a few times. The chain is built from TRBV7-9 and TRBJ2-2, with D perhaps being TRBD1 or TRBD2 (5 bases each). The CDR3 extends over 15 amino acids. Trimming took 5 bases from V and 4 from J, leaving 14 bases between them. Germline V CDR1 and CDR2: SEHNR, FQNEAQ (reference sequence). For the CDR3, the DNA is TGTGCCAGCAGCCCTAAGGGACCAGCCACCGGGGAGCTGTTTTTT. Amino acid sequence: CASSPKGPATGELFF.

This chain connects TRBV7-8 to TRBJ1-4, with D uncertain. The CDR3 loop spans 16 amino acids. Germline lookup yields CDR1 SGHVS and CDR2 FQNEAQ. The V gene lost 1 base and the J gene lost 4 bases, with 13 bases spanning the gap. As DNA, the CDR3 is TGTGCCAGCAGCTTAGTCGCGAGGTTACTTAATGAAAAACTGTTTTTT. Protein sequence: CASSLVARLLNEKLFF.

This clonotype was seen only a few times. This chain links TRBV5-6 with TRBJ2-7, with a weak D call TRBD1 (6 bases). In germline, CDR1 is SGHDT, CDR2 YYEEEE. The CDR3 totals 15 residues. V gave up 1 base and J gave up 3 bases, with 14 bases separating them. CDR3 bases: TGTGCCAGCAGCTTGATTGGTAGCAGGGGCTACGAGCAGTACTTC. Translated, it gives CASSLIGSRGYEQYF.

In this sample, this clonotype turned up many times. V is TRBV20-1 and J is TRBJ2-7, with no clear D. This CDR3 comprises 13 residues. Germline CDR1 DFQATT, CDR2 SNEGSKA (reference sequence). V dropped 1 base and J dropped 3 bases, with 10 bases sitting between them. CDR3 region: CSARVRLSYEQYF. The CDR3 DNA sequence: TGCAGTGCTAGAGTTCGGTTGAGCTACGAGCAGTACTTC.

This clonotype was counted many times. The chain employs TRBV7-2 and TRBJ2-5; TRBD2 matches 8 bases. V was clipped by 7 bases and J by 3 bases; unmatched bases: 1. This CDR3 has 12 residues. CDR1 and CDR2 from the germline V gene are SGHTA and FQGNSA. The CDR3 bases are TGTGCCAGCAAAGCGGGAGAAGAGACCCAGTACTTC. It yields the protein CASKAGEETQYF. Full variable domain (rest looked up from reference TRBV7-2 and TRBJ2-5): GAGVSQSPSNKVTEKGKDVELRCDPISGHTALYWYRQSLGQGLEFLIYFQGNSAPDKSGLPSDRFSAERTGGSVSTLTIQRTQQEDSAVYLCASKAGEETQYFGPGTRLLVL.

This clonotype appeared many times. The V call is TRBV7-2, the J call TRBJ2-7; 7 bases align to TRBD1. CDR3 length: 13 residues. CDR1 and CDR2 (germline): SGHTA, FQGNSA. The trim removed 6 bases at V and 2 bases at J, leaving 4 bases unmatched. The CDR3 DNA reads as TGTGCCAGCAGTCGAGGACAGGCCTACGAGCAGTACTTC. Amino acid sequence: CASSRGQAYEQYF.

This clonotype was found many times. The rearrangement links TRBV3-1 to TRBJ1-2, with 7 bases aligning to TRBD1. V lost 2 bases to trimming and J lost 3 bases; unmatched junction nucleotides: 0. Germline CDR1 and CDR2: LGHDT and YNNKEL (reference sequence). CDR3 size: 13 residues. In nucleotides, the CDR3 is TGTGCCAGCAGCCAAACAGGGGACTATGGCTACACCTTC. Its translation is CASSQTGDYGYTF.

This clonotype was found many times. The CDR3 reads CATSDAYEQYF. As DNA, the CDR3 is TGTGCCACCAGTGACGCCTACGAGCAGTACTTC. The rearrangement uses TRBV24-1 and TRBJ2-7; D gene ambiguous. This CDR3 contains 11 residues. Trimming removed 4 bases from V and 2 bases from J, with 2 bases in between. Germline CDR1 is KGHDR and CDR2 is SFDVKD.

The chain couples TRBV25-1 to TRBJ1-6, with TRBD1 as a possible D gene (6 bases). The CDR3 sequence is 14 residues long. The V gene's germline CDR1 is MGHDK and CDR2 SYGVNS. Trimming shortened V by 5 bases and J by 8 bases, and 13 bases separated the two germline ends. The CDR3 region has the DNA TGTGCCAGCAGTAGACAGGAATGGCATTCACCCCTCCACTTT. This encodes CASSRQEWHSPLHF.

The table lists this clonotype with a few counts. V and J are TRBV10-1 and TRBJ1-1; 7 nucleotides align to TRBD1. CDR1 and CDR2 (germline): WNHNN, SYGVQD (reference sequence). Trimming at V came to 5 bases and at J to 4 bases, leaving 4 bases not matched to a gene. This CDR3 region has 13 residues. In nucleotides, the CDR3 is TGCGCCAGCAGTTACACAGGGGCCACTGAAGCTTTCTTT. Translating it yields CASSYTGATEAFF.

This clonotype showed up many times. J is TRBJ1-2 and V is TRBV19; D is uncertain. V was cut by 7 bases and J by 7 bases, with 10 bases left in between. Germline CDR1 is LNHDA and CDR2 is SQIVND (reference sequence). CDR3 length: 11 residues. CDR3 sequence reads: CASKRPSGYTF. In DNA form, the CDR3 reads TGTGCCAGTAAACGGCCAAGTGGCTACACCTTC.

This clonotype came up many times. This chain joins TRBV7-9 and TRBJ1-5; 7 positions match TRBD1. The junction had 4 bases not matched to a gene; V was cut back by 5 bases and J by 0 bases. This CDR3 is 15 amino acids long. Per the germline V gene, CDR1 is SEHNR and CDR2 is FQNEAQ (reference sequence). CDR3 in amino acids: CASSTGTVSNQPQHF. The DNA for the CDR3 is TGTGCCAGCAGCACCGGGACAGTTAGCAATCAGCCCCAGCATTTT. The full variable domain, in which reference TRBV7-9 and TRBJ1-5 provide the parts outside the CDR3, is DTGVSQNPRHKITKRGQNVTFRCDPISEHNRLYWYRQTLGQGPEFLTYFQNEAQLEKSRLLSDRFSAERPKGSFSTLEIQRTEQGDSAMYLCASSTGTVSNQPQHFGDGTRLSIL.

The rearrangement joins TRBV7-3 to TRBJ1-6; the D is unclear. This CDR3 spans 10 amino acids. Trimming shortened V by 8 bases and J by 11 bases, and 7 bases separated the two germline ends. Germline V gene lookup returns CDR1 SGHTA and CDR2 FQGTGA. The CDR3 DNA reads as TGTGCCAGCGCCGGGACACCCCTCCACTTT. Its translation: CASAGTPLHF.

As for this clonotype: One base away lies a much larger clone, so this may be a sequencing read error. V is TRBV29-1 and J is TRBJ2-5; TRBD2 agrees at 8 bases. CDR1 SQVTM and CDR2 ANQGSEA come from the germline V gene. V was pared by 7 bases and J by 0 bases, with 7 bases of the junction left unmatched. The CDR3 covers 14 residues. DNA of the CDR3: TGCAGCGCCTGGTTTAGCGGGAACCAAGAGACCCAGTACTTC. Protein: CSAWFSGNQETQYF.

This clonotype occurred a few times. The rearrangement joins TRBV7-8 to TRBJ1-5; 8 positions agree with TRBD1. The junction had 7 bases not matched to a gene; V was cut back by 7 bases and J by 2 bases. Per the germline V gene, CDR1 is SGHVS and CDR2 is FQNEAQ. The CDR3 spans 15 residues. The CDR3 loop is CASNADRGRNQPQHF. CDR3 DNA: TGTGCCAGCAACGCAGACAGGGGACGCAATCAGCCCCAGCATTTT.

Concerning this clonotype: A much larger clone is a single base away; this may be a read error. J is TRBJ1-1 and V is TRBV10-3, with no clear D. This CDR3 has 12 amino acids. Looked up from germline, CDR1 is ENHRY and CDR2 is SYGVKD. V lost 6 bases to trimming and J lost 1 base, with 6 bases between them. The CDR3 here is CAISLRNTEAFF. The DNA of the CDR3 is TGTGCCATCAGCCTAAGGAACACTGAAGCTTTCTTT.

At least ten counts were recorded for this clonotype. The rearrangement uses TRBV29-1 and TRBJ2-7; the match to TRBD2 covers 9 bases. The CDR3 extends over 13 amino acids. Trimming at V came to 5 bases and at J to 0 bases, leaving 2 bases not matched to a gene. CDR1 is SQVTM, CDR2 ANQGSEA, per germline. The CDR3 DNA is TGCAGCGTTAGGACTAGCGCCTCCTACGAGCAGTACTTC. This translates into CSVRTSASYEQYF.

The chain uses TRBV7-2 and TRBJ1-2; 8 nucleotides agree with TRBD1. The CDR3 extends over 14 amino acids. V lost 5 bases, J lost 3 bases, and 5 bases stayed unmatched. Germline loops: CDR1 SGHTA, CDR2 FQGNSA. CDR3 DNA sequence: TGTGCCAGCAGCAAGGACAGGGCGGACTATGGCTACACCTTC. Its protein is CASSKDRADYGYTF.